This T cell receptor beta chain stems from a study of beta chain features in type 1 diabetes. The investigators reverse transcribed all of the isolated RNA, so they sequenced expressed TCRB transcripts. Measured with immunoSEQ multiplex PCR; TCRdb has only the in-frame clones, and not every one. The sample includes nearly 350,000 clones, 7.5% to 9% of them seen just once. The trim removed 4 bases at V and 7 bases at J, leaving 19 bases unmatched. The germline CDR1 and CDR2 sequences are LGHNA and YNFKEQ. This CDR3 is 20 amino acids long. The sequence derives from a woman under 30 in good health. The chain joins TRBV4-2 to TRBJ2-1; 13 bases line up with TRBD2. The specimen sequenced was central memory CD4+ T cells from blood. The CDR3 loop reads CASSLEVRTSGSFVVNEQFF. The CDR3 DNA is TGTGCCAGCAGCCTTGAGGTACGGACTAGCGGGAGTTTTGTGGTGAATGAGCAGTTCTTC.